Below, 23 T cell receptor beta chains from the same sample are listed, as sequenced in a study of T-cell memory formation after mild COVID-19. TCRdb independently ran MiXCR on the 5' RACE reads; one entry per CDR3 protein. The sample records hundreds of thousands of distinct CDR3 sequences, roughly 14% being singletons. The sequencing sample was made of PBMCs or a T cell subset sorted from them (not recorded which). These receptor sequences come from a man aged 18 to 29 who had mild COVID-19 (a few samples of this study predate the infection). Cell type and time point are not known.

This chain connects TRBV12-3 or TRBV12-4 to TRBJ2-1; 8 bases align to TRBD1. This CDR3 is 12 amino acids long. Losses at the gene ends were 6 bases for V and 11 bases for J; bases not matched to a gene: 6. CDR3 sequence reads: CASSLDRVQQFF. The CDR3, as DNA: TGTGCCAGCAGCCTGGACAGGGTCCAGCAGTTCTTC.

The CDR3 is CASSMDYNEQFF. CDR3 in DNA: TGCGCCAGCAGCATGGACTACAATGAGCAGTTCTTC. The chain links TRBV5-1 to TRBJ2-1; no clear D. The CDR3 has 12 amino acids. The V end lost 4 bases, the J end lost 3 bases, and 5 bases lay between the germline ends. Germline V gives CDR1 SGHRS, CDR2 YFSETQ.

The chain links TRBV7-2 to TRBJ1-3; D is ambiguous. This CDR3 contains 14 residues. V shed 6 bases and J shed 4 bases, with 13 bases lying between them. Germline-derived CDR1 and CDR2 are SGHTA and FQGNSA. The CDR3 is CASSPRIGGNTIYF. CDR3 nucleotide sequence: TGTGCCAGCAGTCCACGAATAGGCGGAAACACCATATATTTT.

This clonotype showed up just a few times. The chain uses TRBV3-2 and TRBJ2-7; the table's D gene call, TRBD1, was not cross checked with the DNA. TRBV3-2 is flagged as a pseudogene. CDR3 size: 16 residues. CDR3 sequence: CASSQDLGQGGYEQYV. The CDR3 region has the DNA TGTGCCAGCAGCCAAGATCTGGGACAGGGGGGATACGAGCAGTACGTC.

The chain joins TRBV4-3 to TRBJ2-1, with D perhaps TRBD1 or TRBD2 (5 bases each). V was clipped by 4 bases and J by 6 bases, with 13 bases between them. The CDR3 loop spans 14 amino acids. Germline V CDR1 and CDR2: LGHNA, YSLEER. The DNA of the CDR3 is TGCGCCAGCAGCCGAGGGGATACAGGCAATGAGCAGTTCTTC. Protein sequence: CASSRGDTGNEQFF.

The gene calls are TRBV4-3 and TRBJ1-4, with 7 nucleotides matching TRBD1. V was pared by 0 bases and J by 8 bases, with 9 bases of the junction left unmatched. The germline V gene encodes CDR1 LGHNA and CDR2 YSLEER. This CDR3 is 16 amino acids long. The CDR3, as DNA: TGCGCCAGCAGCCAAGATCTTTCCAGGGGGAGGGAAAAACTGTTTTTT. Residues: CASSQDLSRGREKLFF.

This sequence joins TRBV19 and TRBJ1-6, with 9 bases matching TRBD1. CDR3 size: 14 residues. With 3 bases clipped from V and 10 bases from J, the junction kept 4 bases outside the gene matches. Germline V gives CDR1 LNHDA, CDR2 SQIVND (reference sequence). In DNA, the CDR3 is TGTGCCAGTAGTATTGGACAGGGGTACTCACCCCTCCACTTT. This encodes CASSIGQGYSPLHF.

This clonotype was counted only a few times. J is TRBJ2-7 and V is TRBV6-2 or TRBV6-3, with 9 bases fitting TRBD1. Germline-derived CDR1 and CDR2 are MNHEY and SVGEGT. The CDR3 runs 15 residues. With V trimmed by 2 bases and J by 3 bases, 5 bases remained unmatched. Written as DNA, the CDR3 is TGTGCCAGCAGTTACAGGACAGGGGATTTCTACGAGCAGTACTTC. Encoded protein: CASSYRTGDFYEQYF.

J is TRBJ2-5 and V is TRBV10-3, with a weak D call TRBD1 (5 bases). The CDR3 has 11 amino acids. V lost 8 bases to trimming and J lost 5 bases, with 9 bases between them. Germline V lookup: CDR1 ENHRY, CDR2 SYGVKD. DNA of the CDR3: TGTGCCATCTTCTCAGGGGAGACCCAGTACTTC. This translates into CAIFSGETQYF.

Only a few counts were recorded for this clonotype. The V and J genes are TRBV4-2 and TRBJ1-1; maybe TRBD1 (5 bases). The V gene's germline CDR1 is LGHNA and CDR2 YNFKEQ. With 4 bases removed from V and 3 bases from J, the gap between germline ends came to 9 bases. The CDR3 spans 13 residues. The CDR3 sequence is CASSLGRYTEAFF. The CDR3 DNA is TGTGCCAGCAGCCTGGGACGGTACACTGAAGCTTTCTTT.

This clonotype occurred a few times. V is TRBV7-3 and J is TRBJ2-2, with 11 bases matching TRBD1. V was clipped by 5 bases and J by 10 bases; unmatched bases: 3. Per the germline V gene, CDR1 is SGHTA and CDR2 is FQGTGA. The length of the CDR3 is 13 residues. The CDR3 region has the DNA TGTGCCAGCAGCCGGGGACAGGGGGAGGAGCTGTTTTTT. Its protein is CASSRGQGEELFF.

The gene calls are TRBV7-2 and TRBJ2-6, with TRBD1 identical over 7 bases. The J segment lost 1 base and the V segment lost 5 bases, leaving 8 bases of the junction unmatched. CDR1 SGHTA and CDR2 FQGNSA come from the germline V gene. This CDR3 has 17 residues. As DNA, the CDR3 is TGTGCCAGCAGCCCCACCGGGACAGCGTCTGGGGCCAACGTCCTGACTTTC. This encodes CASSPTGTASGANVLTF. Supplemented by reference TRBV7-2 and TRBJ2-6, the full variable domain reads GAGVSQSPSNKVTEKGKDVELRCDPISGHTALYWYRQSLGQGLEFLIYFQGNSAPDKSGLPSDRFSAERTGGSVSTLTIQRTQQEDSAVYLCASSPTGTASGANVLTFGAGSRLTVL.

V and J are TRBV5-1 and TRBJ1-6, with 7 bases that match TRBD1. With V trimmed by 5 bases and J by 9 bases, 17 bases remained unmatched. Germline V CDR1 and CDR2: SGHRS, YFSETQ. This CDR3 spans 17 amino acids. CDR3 sequence reads: CASSLIGTGAAGSPLHF. The DNA of the CDR3 is TGCGCCAGCAGTTTGATCGGAACAGGGGCAGCGGGTTCACCCCTCCACTTT.

This clonotype was seen a handful of times. This chain uses TRBV18 with TRBJ2-7; D gene ambiguous. The V end was cut by 3 bases, the J end by 0 bases, with 3 bases between. CDR1 and CDR2 (germline): KGHSH, LQKENI. CDR3 length: 12 amino acids. The CDR3 spells CASSPYSYEQYF. CDR3 DNA sequence: TGTGCCAGCTCACCCTACTCCTACGAGCAGTACTTC.

V usage is TRBV7-9 and J usage is TRBJ2-2; 14 bases line up with TRBD2. This CDR3 has 17 amino acids. Germline V gene data show CDR1 as SEHNR and CDR2 as FQNEAQ (reference sequence). Trimming took 5 bases from V and 2 from J; bases not matched to a gene: 4. The CDR3 bases are TGTGCCAGCAGCCTCGGGACTAGCGGGGGAAACACCGGGGAGCTGTTTTTT. Protein product: CASSLGTSGGNTGELFF.

The chain uses TRBV12-5 and TRBJ1-2, with 9 nucleotides matching TRBD1. CDR1 LGHNT and CDR2 FRNRAP come from the germline V gene. The CDR3 extends over 20 amino acids. Trimming at V came to 6 bases and at J to 5 bases, leaving 25 bases not matched to a gene. The CDR3 DNA is TGTGCTAGTGGCCCTACTCTCCTGGACAGGGGAATACTGTTAAAATATGGCTACACCTTC. Translation gives CASGPTLLDRGILLKYGYTF.

This chain links TRBV10-1 with TRBJ2-5; D not certain. Germline loops: CDR1 WNHNN, CDR2 SYGVQD (reference sequence). Trimming removed 5 bases from V and 0 bases from J, with 10 bases in between. The CDR3 runs to 14 residues. The CDR3 loop reads CASSTGQNQETQYF. The CDR3 bases are TGCGCCAGCAGTACGGGTCAAAACCAAGAGACCCAGTACTTC.

This clonotype came up a few times. The rearrangement links TRBV6-6 to TRBJ2-1, with 8 bases aligning to TRBD2. The V and J ends lost 6 bases and 5 bases, in that order; junction bases with no gene match: 9. The germline gives CDR1 MNHNY, CDR2 SVGAGI (reference sequence). The CDR3 covers 15 residues. The CDR3 is CASSRAGVPNNEQFF. The CDR3 DNA follows: TGTGCCAGCAGCAGAGCGGGGGTTCCCAACAATGAGCAGTTCTTC.

This clonotype was counted between two and nine times. The chain uses TRBV11-2 and TRBJ1-1; D is unresolved. The V gene lost 5 bases and the J gene lost 7 bases, with 11 bases spanning the gap. Germline CDR1 and CDR2: SGHAT and FQNNGV. This CDR3 has 12 residues. This chain's CDR3 is CASSPSRVEAFF. The CDR3 bases are TGTGCCAGCAGCCCATCGCGGGTTGAAGCTTTCTTT.

A few counts support this clonotype. One end of the junction is discordant with germline, which a read error may explain. This sequence joins TRBV7-2 and TRBJ1-6; D unresolved. Looked up from germline, CDR1 is SGHTA and CDR2 is FQGNSA. The CDR3 covers 15 residues. CDR3: CASSVASVLNSPLHF. DNA for the CDR3: TGTGCCAGCAGCGTAGCCTCTGTACTTAATTCACCCCTCCACTTT.

This clonotype was seen once. V and J are TRBV12-3 or TRBV12-4 and TRBJ1-2; D perhaps matches TRBD1 (5 bases). Trimming removed 5 bases at V and 6 bases at J, with 13 bases between. CDR3 length: 13 amino acids. This chain's CDR3 is CASSQVMGDGYTF. CDR3 sequence (DNA): TGTGCCAGCAGTCAGGTGATGGGGGATGGCTACACCTTC.

This clonotype has a handful of counts. The chain recombines TRBV6-1 with TRBJ2-3, with TRBD2 matching 14 bases. V lost 6 bases, J lost 1 base, and 3 bases stayed unmatched. The CDR3 is 16 residues long. Per germline, CDR1 MNHNS and CDR2 SASEGT. The CDR3 sequence: CASRGGLAGGTDTQYF. The CDR3 DNA sequence: TGTGCCAGCAGAGGGGGACTAGCGGGGGGCACAGATACGCAGTATTTT.

In this sample, this clonotype turned up a few times. The chain uses TRBV5-1 and TRBJ2-3; 8 positions agree with TRBD1. Germline trimming cut 0 bases from V and 4 bases from J; bases unmatched to any gene: 7. This CDR3 comprises 16 residues. CDR1 is SGHRS, CDR2 YFSETQ, per germline. The CDR3 sequence is CASSLGDRGRADTQYF. The CDR3 coding sequence is TGCGCCAGCAGCTTGGGAGACAGGGGTCGGGCAGATACGCAGTATTTT. Full variable domain (outside the CDR3, taken from reference TRBV5-1 and TRBJ2-3): KAGVTQTPRYLIKTRGQQVTLSCSPISGHRSVSWYQQTPGQGLQFLFEYFSETQRNKGNFPGRFSGRQFSNSRSEMNVSTLELGDSALYLCASSLGDRGRADTQYFGPGTRLTVL.